This T cell receptor (beta chain) was captured in a study of blood T cell repertoires in COVID-19. This clone was found a few times. The CDR3 runs 17 residues. Deletions cut 3 bases from V and 0 bases from J, with 16 bases between. Germline V lookup: CDR1 MGHRA, CDR2 YSYEKL. Under the authors' procedure: For nucleated cells, counts were estimated from reference gene primer amplification. Profiling relied on immunoSEQ multiplex PCR, and the TCRdb table lists in-frame clones only, not all of them. V, J and clone size are taken as reported in that table, and D and trimming were inferred from the DNA itself. The sample lists about 100,000 clones; approximately 80% were seen once.

The sample comprised peripheral blood. This TCR was recovered from a woman aged 65 to 85 with acute or convalescent COVID-19. The chain recombines TRBV4-1 with TRBJ2-3; tentatively, D is TRBD2 (6 bases). In DNA form, the CDR3 reads TGCGCCAGCAGCCAGGGATTGACGGGAGCCAGCACAGATACGCAGTATTTT. Translating it yields CASSQGLTGASTDTQYF.